This record looks at one TCR beta chain sequence and its context. TCRdb's copy holds only in-frame clones and misses some; the assay was immunoSEQ multiplex PCR. Of 350,000 to 400,000 clones in the sample, roughly 90% were seen once. The sample belongs to a study of blood T cell repertoires in COVID-19. Enrolled through a virtual design, the participants were between roughly 18 and 100 years of age and came from approximately 25 US areas. Each participant's cohort was designated according to participant-reported clinical history. V was shortened by 4 bases and J by 8 bases, with 11 bases between the two germline ends. The germline V gene has CDR1 SGHVS and CDR2 FQNEAQ. This CDR3 is built from 13 residues.

The TCR originated in a woman in her 30s with acute COVID-19. The chain joins TRBV7-8 to TRBJ1-4; D not certain. The sample consisted of PBMCs or T cells enriched from blood (not recorded which). The CDR3 sequence is CASSSTPREKLFF. The CDR3, as DNA: TGTGCCAGCAGCTCAACACCCAGGGAAAAACTGTTTTTT.